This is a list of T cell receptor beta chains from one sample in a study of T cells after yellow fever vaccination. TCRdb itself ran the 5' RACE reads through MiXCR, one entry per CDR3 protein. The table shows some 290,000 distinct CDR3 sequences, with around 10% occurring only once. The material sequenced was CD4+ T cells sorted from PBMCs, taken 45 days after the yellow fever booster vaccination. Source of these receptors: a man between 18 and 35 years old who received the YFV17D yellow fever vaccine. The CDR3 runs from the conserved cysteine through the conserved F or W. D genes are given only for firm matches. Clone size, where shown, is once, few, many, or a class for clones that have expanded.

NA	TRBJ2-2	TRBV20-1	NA	TGCAGTGCTAGAGATCCGCAGGGTAGCGGGGAGCTGTTTTTT	CSARDPQGSGELFF
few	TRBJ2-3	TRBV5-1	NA	TGCGCCAGCAGCTTGGCGCAGGGGAGCACAGATACGCAGTATTTT	CASSLAQGSTDTQYF
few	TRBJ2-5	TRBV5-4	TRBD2	TGTGCCAGCAGCTGGGGGCCTAGCGGGGGTGAGACCCAGTACTTC	CASSWGPSGGETQYF
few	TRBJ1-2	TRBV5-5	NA	TGTGCCAGCAGCTTGGCGCGGGGGGCAGAATTTGGCTACACCTTC	CASSLARGAEFGYTF
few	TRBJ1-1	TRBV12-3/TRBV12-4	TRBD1	TGTGCCAGCAGTTACGACAGGGAACTTGAAGCTTTCTTT	CASSYDRELEAFF
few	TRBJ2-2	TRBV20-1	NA	TGCAGTGCTAGCGGGCGGGTTGCCGGGGAGCTGTTTTTT	CSASGRVAGELFF
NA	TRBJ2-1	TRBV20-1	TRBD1	TGCAGTGCAAGACCCGGGACAGCCTACAATGAGCAGTTCTTC	CSARPGTAYNEQFF
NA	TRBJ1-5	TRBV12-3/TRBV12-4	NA	TGTGCCAGCAGTTCCGACCCCGCAGGGAGGACAAGACAGCCCCAGCATTTT	CASSSDPAGRTRQPQHF
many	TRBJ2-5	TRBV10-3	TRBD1	TGTGCCATCAGTGGAGGGGGCAATCAAGAGACCCAGTACTTC	CAISGGGNQETQYF
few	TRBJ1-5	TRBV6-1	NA	TGTGCCAGCAGGATAAGGGGGGCGAGCAATCAGCCCCAGCATTTT	CASRIRGASNQPQHF
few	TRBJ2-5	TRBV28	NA	TGTGCCAGCAGTTTAGGTGGGGTCTCGTACCAAGAGACCCAGTACTTC	CASSLGGVSYQETQYF
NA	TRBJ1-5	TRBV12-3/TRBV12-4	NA	TGTGCCAGCACTAGGACGGCGGAAAATCAGCCCCAGCATTTT	CASTRTAENQPQHF
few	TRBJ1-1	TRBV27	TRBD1	TGTGCCAGCAGTTTAACCCGAGACAGGGGACTGAACACTGAAGCTTTCTTT	CASSLTRDRGLNTEAFF
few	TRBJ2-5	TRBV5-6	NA	TGTGCCAGTAAAGGGATGGAGACCCAGTACTTC	CASKGMETQYF
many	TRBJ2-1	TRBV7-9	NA	TGTGCCAGCAGCGAGCCTTTGCGGGATGAGCAGTTCTTC	CASSEPLRDEQFF
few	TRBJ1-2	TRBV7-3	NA	TGTGCCAGCAGCGTGACCGGGGGCTATGGCTACACCTTC	CASSVTGGYGYTF
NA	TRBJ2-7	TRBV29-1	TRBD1	TGCAGCGCCTCACCGGGACAGCGTATCTACGAGCAGTACTTC	CSASPGQRIYEQYF
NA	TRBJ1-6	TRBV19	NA	TGTGCCAGTAGGGCCTCGAGTGTTCGGAGCTCCTATAATTCACCCCTCCACTTT	CASRASSVRSSYNSPLHF
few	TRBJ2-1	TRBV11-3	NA	TGTGCCAGCAGCTTAGAGGACAACAATGAGCAGTTCTTC	CASSLEDNNEQFF
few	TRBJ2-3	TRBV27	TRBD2	TGTGCCAGCAGTACCCGACTAGCTGCAGATACGCAGTATTTT	CASSTRLAADTQYF
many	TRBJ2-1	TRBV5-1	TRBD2	TGCGCCAGCAGCCCCGGACTAGCGGGGGGGCTCCGCAATGAGCAGTTCTTC	CASSPGLAGGLRNEQFF
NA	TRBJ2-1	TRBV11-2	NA	TGTGCCAGCAGCCCGTCAGCTTACAATGAGCAGTTCTTC	CASSPSAYNEQFF
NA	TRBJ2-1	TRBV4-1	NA	TGCGCCAGCAGCCAAGATGGGGGAAATGAGCAGTTCTTC	CASSQDGGNEQFF
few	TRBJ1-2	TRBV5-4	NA	TGTGCCAGCAGCTCGGGAGGGGCGATCAACTATGGCTACACCTTC	CASSSGGAINYGYTF
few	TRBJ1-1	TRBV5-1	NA	TGCGCCAGCAGCTTGGATTTGGGTCGTGTAGGGAGCGCTGAAGCTTTCTTT	CASSLDLGRVGSAEAFF
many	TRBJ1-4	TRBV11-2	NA	TGTGCCAGCAGCTTTTCGTCTTCTGGGGAAAAACTGTTTTTT	CASSFSSSGEKLFF
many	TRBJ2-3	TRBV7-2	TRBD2	TGTGCCAGCAGCCTCCTCGGCGGGGGGGCAGATACGCAGTATTTT	CASSLLGGGADTQYF
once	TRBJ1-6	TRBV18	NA	TGTGCCAGCTCACCACTAGGGGACGGTTCACCCCTCCACTTT	CASSPLGDGSPLHF
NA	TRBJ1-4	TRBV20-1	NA	TGCAGTGCCCAGAGATCCCAAATACTTAATGAAAAACTGTTTTTT	CSAQRSQILNEKLFF
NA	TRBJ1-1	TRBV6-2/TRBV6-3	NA	TGTGCCAGCAACTCGGGATCTTACACTGAAGCTTTCTTT	CASNSGSYTEAFF
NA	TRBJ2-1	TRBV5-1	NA	TGCGCCAGCAGCCCTTCGACGGACTCCTACAATGAGCAGTTCTTC	CASSPSTDSYNEQFF
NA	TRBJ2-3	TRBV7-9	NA	TGTGCCAGCAGCCGCGGGGCATTCACAGATACGCAGTATTTT	CASSRGAFTDTQYF
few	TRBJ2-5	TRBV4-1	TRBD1	TGCGCCAGCAGGGCCCGGGACAGGGGCCAAGAGACCCAGTACTTC	CASRARDRGQETQYF
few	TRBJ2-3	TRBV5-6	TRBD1	TGTGCCAGCAGCTTGACAGGGGGCGCGCGCACAGATACGCAGTATTTT	CASSLTGGARTDTQYF
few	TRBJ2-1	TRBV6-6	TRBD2	TGTGCCAGCAGTTACCCTACCAGACTAGCGGGGGGGAGCTCGGCGAATGAGCAGTTCTTC	CASSYPTRLAGGSSANEQFF
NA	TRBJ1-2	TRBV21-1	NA	TGTGCCAGCCCGACAGAAAATAACTATGGCTACACCTTC	CASPTENNYGYTF
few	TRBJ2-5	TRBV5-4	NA	TGTGCCAGCAGCTCGCCCGCTGGGCGGCAAGAGACCCAGTACTTC	CASSSPAGRQETQYF
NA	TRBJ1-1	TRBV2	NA	TGTGCCAGCAGCGGGATGGCAGGCCTGGGGGCTTTCTTT	CASSGMAGLGAFF
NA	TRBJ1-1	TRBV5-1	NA	TGCGCCAGCAGACGGGAGCCGAACACTGAAGCTTTCTTT	CASRREPNTEAFF
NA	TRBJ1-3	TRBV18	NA	TGTGCCAGCTCACCCGATTCTACCGACTCTGGAAACACCATATATTTT	CASSPDSTDSGNTIYF
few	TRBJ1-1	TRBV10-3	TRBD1	TGTGCCATATCGGACAGGGAAAACACTGAAGCTTTCTTT	CAISDRENTEAFF
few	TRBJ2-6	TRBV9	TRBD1	TGTGCCAGCAGCGCCGGGACAGGGTATGGGGCCAACGTCCTGACTTTC	CASSAGTGYGANVLTF
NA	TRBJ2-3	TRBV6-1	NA	TGTGCCAGCAGTGAAGTTACAGATACGCAGTATTTT	CASSEVTDTQYF
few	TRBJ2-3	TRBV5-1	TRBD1	TGCGCCAGCACCGGACAGGGCCCCTACACAGATACGCAGTATTTT	CASTGQGPYTDTQYF